This entry lists 27 T cell receptor beta chains sequenced from one sample in a study of blood T cell repertoires in COVID-19. Method: immunoSEQ multiplex PCR; TCRdb's copy keeps in-frame clones and lacks some. The data show 250,000 to 300,000 clones, 86% seen once. What was sequenced was peripheral blood. All receptors come from a woman aged 70-85 years with COVID-19, enrolled during active disease.

As concerns this clone: The identical CDR3 is also encoded by other nucleotide sequences in the sample. This chain joins TRBV28 and TRBJ1-5, with D uncertain. The V gene lost 2 bases and the J gene lost 6 bases, with 5 bases spanning the gap. CDR3 size: 12 residues. Germline V gives CDR1 MDHEN, CDR2 SYDVKM. Here the CDR3 reads CASSLPGQPQHF. For the CDR3, the DNA is TGTGCCAGCAGTTTACCAGGTCAGCCCCAGCATTTT.

As DNA, the CDR3 is TGTGCCTGGAATCCTCGGGACAGATTTAATTCACCCCTCCACTTT. Residues: CAWNPRDRFNSPLHF. J is TRBJ1-6 and V is TRBV30, with TRBD1 matching over 7 bases. J gave up 6 bases and V 4 bases, and 9 bases lay outside the gene matches. Germline V gives CDR1 GTSNPN, CDR2 SVGIG (reference sequence). CDR3 size: 15 residues.

The CDR3 here is CASEGGLAGEQYF. CDR3 sequence (DNA): TGTGCCAGCGAGGGAGGACTAGCGGGCGAGCAGTACTTC. The rearrangement uses TRBV2 and TRBJ2-7; 11 bases match TRBD2. V dropped 8 bases and J dropped 6; count of bases not matched to a gene: 6. Looked up from germline, CDR1 is SNHLY and CDR2 is FYNNEI. The length of the CDR3 is 13 residues.

This clone was seen only once. V and J are TRBV5-1 and TRBJ1-5; D gene ambiguous. Germline V gives CDR1 SGHRS, CDR2 YFSETQ. Trimming took 2 bases from V and 6 from J, leaving 12 bases between them. The CDR3 sequence is 14 residues long. CDR3 in amino acids: CASSFGDAGQPQHF. In DNA form, the CDR3 reads TGCGCCAGCAGCTTCGGAGACGCGGGTCAGCCCCAGCATTTT. The full variable domain, rest sourced from reference TRBV5-1 and TRBJ1-5, is KAGVTQTPRYLIKTRGQQVTLSCSPISGHRSVSWYQQTPGQGLQFLFEYFSETQRNKGNFPGRFSGRQFSNSRSEMNVSTLELGDSALYLCASSFGDAGQPQHFGDGTRLSIL.

This clone was recorded a few times. The chain carries TRBV28 and TRBJ1-1, with TRBD1 matching over 8 bases. V lost 7 bases, J lost 1 base, and 5 bases stayed unmatched. Germline V CDR1 and CDR2: MDHEN, SYDVKM. The CDR3 spans 14 residues. The CDR3 region is CASTTGGANTEAFF. DNA for the CDR3: TGTGCCAGCACTACAGGGGGAGCGAACACTGAAGCTTTCTTT.

This sequence joins TRBV6-6 and TRBJ2-3, with no clear D. Germline CDR1 and CDR2: MNHNY and SVGAGI (reference sequence). V lost 2 bases and J lost 6, with 9 bases in between. The CDR3 contains 13 residues. The CDR3 coding sequence is TGTGCCAGCAGTTACGGCCCAGCGGATACGCAGTATTTT. Translating gives CASSYGPADTQYF.

The rearrangement joins TRBV27 to TRBJ1-1; D might be TRBD1 (6 bases). Germline CDR1 MNHEY, CDR2 SMNVEV (reference sequence). The CDR3 runs to 13 residues. V was shortened by 7 bases and J by 5 bases, with 14 bases between the two germline ends. CDR3 residues: CASTLSRGTEAFF. DNA of the CDR3: TGTGCCAGCACCCTATCCAGGGGAACTGAAGCTTTCTTT.

The chain has TRBV29-1 and TRBJ1-1, with 9 nucleotides matching TRBD1. The CDR3 contains 14 residues. The germline CDR1 and CDR2 sequences are SQVTM and ANQGSEA. After removal of 7 bases from V and 1 base from J, the junction contained 7 bases not matched to a gene. The CDR3 sequence: CSAPWTGANTEAFF. The CDR3 nucleotides read TGCAGCGCTCCCTGGACAGGGGCGAACACTGAAGCTTTCTTT.

The V and J genes are TRBV9 and TRBJ2-3; 10 bases agree with TRBD2. CDR1 SGDLS and CDR2 YYNGEE come from the germline V gene. The junction had 4 bases not matched to a gene; V was cut back by 3 bases and J by 0 bases. The CDR3 totals 16 residues. CDR3 protein: CASSERTSGSTDTQYF. The CDR3 DNA reads TGTGCCAGCAGCGAGAGGACTAGCGGAAGCACAGATACGCAGTATTTT.

DNA for the CDR3: TGTGCCAGTAGACGGACAGGGGAAAGCTCCTACGAGCAGTACTTC. It translates to CASRRTGESSYEQYF. This sequence joins TRBV19 and TRBJ2-7, with 9 bases that match TRBD1. The CDR3 is made up of 15 amino acids. The germline CDR1 and CDR2 sequences are LNHDA and SQIVND (reference sequence). J was trimmed by 0 bases and V by 6 bases; bases with no gene match: 6.

The CDR3 DNA reads TGTGCCAGCAGCTTAGTTTTTCCGTCGGGACAGGGAAATTCACCCCTCCACTTT. It codes for CASSLVFPSGQGNSPLHF. This chain uses TRBV11-2 with TRBJ1-6; 9 bases fit TRBD1. In germline, CDR1 is SGHAT, CDR2 FQNNGV. With 1 base clipped from V and 7 bases from J, the junction kept 11 bases outside the gene matches. The CDR3 covers 18 residues.

This clone was recorded only once. The chain carries TRBV28 and TRBJ1-6; 11 bases line up with TRBD1. CDR3 length: 14 residues. Germline V gene sequence: CDR1 MDHEN, CDR2 SYDVKM. V trimming: 7 bases; J trimming: 9 bases; junction bases outside the gene matches: 5. The DNA of the CDR3 is TGTGCCAGCACAGGACAGGGGGCGTCTTCACCCCTCCACTTT. Its protein is CASTGQGASSPLHF.

By share, this clone counts as large (0.1 to 1%). J is TRBJ1-2 and V is TRBV4-3, with D perhaps TRBD1 (6 bases). Per germline, CDR1 LGHNA and CDR2 YSLEER. The CDR3 is 17 residues long. V shed 0 bases and J shed 10 bases, with 24 bases lying between them. The CDR3 is CASSQEWGLGETGTYTF. The CDR3 coding sequence is TGCGCCAGCAGCCAAGAATGGGGGTTGGGTGAGACAGGAACCTACACCTTC.

This sequence joins TRBV2 and TRBJ2-7, with a possible D match to TRBD2 (7 bases). This CDR3 is built from 13 residues. Trimming stripped 4 bases from V and 4 bases from J, with 11 bases between. Germline assignment: CDR1 SNHLY and CDR2 FYNNEI. Written as DNA, the CDR3 is TGTGCCAGCAGTGGGGGGGGCCCGTACGAGCAGTACTTC. Encoded protein: CASSGGGPYEQYF.

This clone was counted a single time. Just one base apart from a much larger clone, this may be a read error. This sequence joins TRBV5-4 and TRBJ1-1; D perhaps matches TRBD1 (6 bases). The germline gives CDR1 SGHNT, CDR2 YYREEE (reference sequence). This CDR3 contains 14 residues. V gave up 1 base and J gave up 2 bases, with 9 bases separating them. The chain's CDR3 is CASSLQGINTEAFF. DNA of the CDR3: TGTGCCAGCAGCTTGCAGGGGATAAACACTGAAGCTTTCTTT.

The V call is TRBV29-1, the J call TRBJ1-5; D is unresolved. The CDR3 extends over 13 amino acids. Trimming stripped 4 bases from V and 4 bases from J, with 11 bases between. Germline V gene sequence: CDR1 SQVTM, CDR2 ANQGSEA. The CDR3 reads CSVVAGDNQPQHF. CDR3 bases: TGCAGCGTTGTTGCCGGGGATAATCAGCCCCAGCATTTT.

The rearrangement links TRBV30 to TRBJ1-4; D is unresolved. From germline, CDR1 is GTSNPN and CDR2 SVGIG (reference sequence). Trimming removed 3 bases from V and 7 bases from J, with 12 bases in between. The CDR3 is 13 amino acids. CDR3 DNA sequence: TGTGCCTGGAGGGACTCGAGGGCTGAAAAACTGTTTTTT. This gives the protein CAWRDSRAEKLFF.

This clone is a singleton in its sample. The rearrangement uses TRBV28 and TRBJ2-7; TRBD1 aligns across 9 bases. CDR3 length: 13 amino acids. Germline CDR1 reads MDHEN; CDR2 reads SYDVKM. The ends lost 6 bases at V and 2 bases at J; junction bases unmatched: 2. CDR3 nucleotide sequence: TGTGCCAGCAGCAGGGACAGGGCCTACGAGCAGTACTTC. Translation: CASSRDRAYEQYF. The variable domain in full, completed from reference TRBV28 and TRBJ2-7, reads DVKVTQSSRYLVKRTGEKVFLECVQDMDHENMFWYRQDPGLGLRLIYFSYDVKMKEKGDIPEGYSVSREKKERFSLILESASTNQTSMYLCASSRDRAYEQYFGPGTRLTVT.

The chain carries TRBV7-2 and TRBJ2-7; unclear D gene. CDR1 and CDR2 from the germline V gene are SGHTA and FQGNSA. Trimming removed 5 bases at V and 2 bases at J, with 13 bases between. This CDR3 has 14 amino acids. In DNA, the CDR3 is TGTGCCAGCAGCCCCACCAGGCCCCCCTACGAGCAGTACTTC. As protein: CASSPTRPPYEQYF. Filled out from reference TRBV7-2 and TRBJ2-7, the complete variable domain reads GAGVSQSPSNKVTEKGKDVELRCDPISGHTALYWYRQSLGQGLEFLIYFQGNSAPDKSGLPSDRFSAERTGGSVSTLTIQRTQQEDSAVYLCASSPTRPPYEQYFGPGTRLTVT.

This clone was seen just once. V and J are TRBV5-1 and TRBJ2-3; 15 nucleotides match TRBD2. Per the germline V gene, CDR1 is SGHRS and CDR2 is YFSETQ. This CDR3 region has 16 residues. J gave up 6 bases and V 4 bases, and 6 bases lay outside the gene matches. CDR3 residues: CASSRTSGGAVDTQYF. Written as DNA, the CDR3 is TGCGCCAGCAGCCGGACTAGCGGGGGGGCCGTGGATACGCAGTATTTT.

V gene TRBV5-4 combines with J gene TRBJ2-7, with 12 bases that match TRBD1. V gave up 3 bases and J gave up 7 bases; unmatched junction bases: 14. This CDR3 has 17 amino acids. Germline CDR1 and CDR2: SGHNT and YYREEE (reference sequence). CDR3 loop: CASSSAPPGQGAREQYF. The CDR3 nucleotides read TGTGCCAGCAGCTCAGCCCCACCGGGACAGGGGGCTAGGGAGCAGTACTTC.

The chain carries TRBV30 and TRBJ2-7; D is possibly TRBD1 (5 bases). Trimming pared 0 bases from V and 2 bases from J, leaving 23 bases between. The V gene's germline CDR1 is GTSNPN and CDR2 SVGIG (reference sequence). The CDR3 extends over 18 amino acids. CDR3 loop: CAWSVVPLGRVGAYEQYF. CDR3 DNA: TGTGCCTGGAGTGTAGTCCCCCTAGGCAGGGTTGGAGCCTACGAGCAGTACTTC. The full variable domain, its missing parts supplied by reference TRBV30 and TRBJ2-7, is SQTIHQWPATLVQPVGSPLSLECTVEGTSNPNLYWYRQAAGRGLQLLFYSVGIGQISSEVPQNLSASRPQDRQFILSSKKLLLSDSGFYLCAWSVVPLGRVGAYEQYFGPGTRLTVT.

V and J are TRBV19 and TRBJ1-5; D is unresolved. CDR1 is LNHDA and CDR2 is SQIVND in the germline V gene (reference sequence). Trimming took off 5 bases at V and 0 bases at J, with 14 bases between the two ends. The CDR3 length is 16 residues. CDR3: CASSGVRGSSNQPQHF. The CDR3 DNA follows: TGTGCCAGTAGTGGGGTGCGGGGAAGTAGCAATCAGCCCCAGCATTTT.

This rearrangement joins TRBV7-9 to TRBJ1-1; no definite D call. Germline CDR1 is SEHNR and CDR2 is FQNEAQ (reference sequence). Trimming left V 2 bases short and J 2 bases short, with 9 bases between. This CDR3 region has 14 residues. This chain's CDR3 is CASSLQTTNTEAFF. As DNA, the CDR3 is TGTGCCAGCAGCTTACAGACTACAAACACTGAAGCTTTCTTT.

This clone was counted once. The chain couples TRBV19 to TRBJ2-1; 7 positions agree with TRBD2. With 3 bases clipped from V and 7 bases from J, the junction kept 3 bases outside the gene matches. Looked up from germline, CDR1 is LNHDA and CDR2 is SQIVND (reference sequence). This CDR3 comprises 13 residues. The CDR3 sequence: CASSMLAVNEQFF. Here the CDR3 DNA reads TGTGCCAGTAGTATGCTAGCGGTTAATGAGCAGTTCTTC.

In its sample, this clone was seen once. J is TRBJ2-5 and V is TRBV6-4; possibly TRBD2 for D (7 bases). Trimming took off 3 bases at V and 5 bases at J, with 13 bases between the two ends. This CDR3 is 14 amino acids long. Germline CDR1 MRHNA, CDR2 SNTAGT. The DNA of the CDR3 is TGTGCCAGCAGTGAACAGGGAGGGTCGGAGACCCAGTACTTC. The encoded protein is CASSEQGGSETQYF.

The chain joins TRBV11-3 to TRBJ2-5; the match to TRBD2 covers 10 bases. Looked up from germline, CDR1 is SGHNT and CDR2 is YENEEA. The trim removed 1 base at V and 4 bases at J, leaving 3 bases unmatched. The CDR3 is 15 residues long. The CDR3 loop reads CASSLGAGGSETQYF. CDR3 DNA sequence: TGTGCCAGCAGCTTAGGAGCGGGGGGGTCAGAGACCCAGTACTTC.